This T cell receptor beta chain comes out of a study of cytotoxic CD8 clonotypes in ibrutinib-treated CLL. About the study: The sample average was approximately 250,000 productive templates and 85,000 to 95,000 productive rearrangements. Whole-study findings and limits: Clonality rose at ibrutinib response, held steady in sustained remission, and fell toward baseline at progression.

TCRdb's table, derived via immunoSEQ multiplex PCR, lists solely in-frame clones and lacks some. The sample includes approximately 22,000 clones, approximately 69% of them seen just once. About this clone itself: Antigen: not known.

This CDR3 comprises 15 residues. In germline, CDR1 is MNHEY, CDR2 SMNVEV (reference sequence). V was clipped by 2 bases and J by 0 bases, with 9 bases between them. This TCR came from a human donor with chronic lymphocytic leukemia. This chain connects TRBV27 to TRBJ2-3; D not certain. The sample was PBMCs, taken before ibrutinib treatment. The CDR3 here is CASSLRVSSTDTQYF. Here the CDR3 DNA reads TGTGCCAGCAGTTTACGGGTGTCTAGCACAGATACGCAGTATTTT.